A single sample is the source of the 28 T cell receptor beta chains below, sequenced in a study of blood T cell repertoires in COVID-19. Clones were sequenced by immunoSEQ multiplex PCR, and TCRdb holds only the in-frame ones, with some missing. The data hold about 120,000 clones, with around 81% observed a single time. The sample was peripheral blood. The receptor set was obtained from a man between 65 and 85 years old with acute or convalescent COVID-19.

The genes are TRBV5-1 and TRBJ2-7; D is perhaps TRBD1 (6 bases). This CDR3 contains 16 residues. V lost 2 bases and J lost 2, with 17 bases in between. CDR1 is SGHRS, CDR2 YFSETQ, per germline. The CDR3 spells CASSFTGREEPYEQYF. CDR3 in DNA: TGCGCCAGCAGCTTTACAGGGAGAGAAGAACCCTACGAGCAGTACTTC.

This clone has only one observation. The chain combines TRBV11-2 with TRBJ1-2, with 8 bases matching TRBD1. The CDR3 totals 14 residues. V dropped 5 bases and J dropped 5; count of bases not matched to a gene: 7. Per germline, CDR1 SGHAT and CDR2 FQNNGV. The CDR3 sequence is CASSPEGQEYGYTF. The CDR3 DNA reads TGTGCCAGCAGCCCGGAGGGACAGGAGTATGGCTACACCTTC. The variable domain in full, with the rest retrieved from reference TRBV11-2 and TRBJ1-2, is EAGVAQSPRYKIIEKRQSVAFWCNPISGHATLYWYQQILGQGPKLLIQFQNNGVVDDSQLPKDRFSAERLKGVDSTLKIQPAKLEDSAVYLCASSPEGQEYGYTFGSGTRLTVV.

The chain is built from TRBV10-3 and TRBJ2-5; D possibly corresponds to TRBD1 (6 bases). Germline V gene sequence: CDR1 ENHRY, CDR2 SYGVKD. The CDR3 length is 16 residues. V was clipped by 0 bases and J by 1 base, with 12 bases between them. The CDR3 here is CAISESPDSGQETQYF. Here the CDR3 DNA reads TGTGCCATCAGTGAGTCTCCGGACAGCGGCCAAGAGACCCAGTACTTC.

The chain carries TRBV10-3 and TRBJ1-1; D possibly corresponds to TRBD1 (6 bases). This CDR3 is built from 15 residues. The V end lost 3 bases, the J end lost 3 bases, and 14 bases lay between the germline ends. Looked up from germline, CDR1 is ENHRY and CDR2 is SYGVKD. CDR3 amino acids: CAISDSRGADTEAFF. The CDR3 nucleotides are TGTGCCATCAGTGATAGCAGGGGAGCAGACACTGAAGCTTTCTTT.

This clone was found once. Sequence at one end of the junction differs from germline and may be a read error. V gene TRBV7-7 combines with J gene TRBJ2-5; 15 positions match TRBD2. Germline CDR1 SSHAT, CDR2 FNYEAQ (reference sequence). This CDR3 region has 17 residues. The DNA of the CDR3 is TGTGCTAGCAGCAAGGGGACTAGCGGGAGGTTCCAAGAGACCCAGTACTTC. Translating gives CASSKGTSGRFQETQYF.

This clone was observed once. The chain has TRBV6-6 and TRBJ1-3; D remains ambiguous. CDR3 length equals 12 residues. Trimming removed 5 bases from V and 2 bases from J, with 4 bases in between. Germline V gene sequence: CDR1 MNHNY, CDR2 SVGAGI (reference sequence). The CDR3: CASSTPGNTIYF. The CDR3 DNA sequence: TGTGCCAGCAGTACACCTGGAAACACCATATATTTT.

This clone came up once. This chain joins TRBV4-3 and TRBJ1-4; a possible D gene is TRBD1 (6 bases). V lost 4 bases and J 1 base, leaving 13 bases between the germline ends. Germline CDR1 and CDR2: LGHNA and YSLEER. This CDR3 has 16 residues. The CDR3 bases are TGCGCCAGCAGCCCTGTCTTACAGGGAACTAATGAAAAACTGTTTTTT. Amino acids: CASSPVLQGTNEKLFF.

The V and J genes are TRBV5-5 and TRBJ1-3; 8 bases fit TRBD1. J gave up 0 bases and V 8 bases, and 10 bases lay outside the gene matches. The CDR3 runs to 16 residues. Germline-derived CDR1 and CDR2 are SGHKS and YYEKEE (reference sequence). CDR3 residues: CASSGQAISSGNTIYF. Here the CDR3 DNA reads TGTGCCAGTTCGGGACAGGCGATAAGCTCTGGAAACACCATATATTTT.

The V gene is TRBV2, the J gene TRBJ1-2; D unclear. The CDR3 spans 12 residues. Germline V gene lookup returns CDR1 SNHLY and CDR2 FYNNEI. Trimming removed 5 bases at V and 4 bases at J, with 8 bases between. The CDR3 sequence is CASSPEFYGYTF. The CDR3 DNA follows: TGTGCCAGCAGTCCAGAATTCTATGGCTACACCTTC.

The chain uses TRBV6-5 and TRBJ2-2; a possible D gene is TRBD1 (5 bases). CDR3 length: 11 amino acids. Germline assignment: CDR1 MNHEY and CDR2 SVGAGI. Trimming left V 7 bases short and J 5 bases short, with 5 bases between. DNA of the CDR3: TGTGCCAGCACAGGGACCGGGGAGCTGTTTTTT. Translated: CASTGTGELFF.

The CDR3 DNA sequence: TGCAGCGTTTTTGAAGGGGCTTACAATGAGCAGTTCTTC. This gives the protein CSVFEGAYNEQFF. The V call is TRBV29-1, the J call TRBJ2-1, with D perhaps TRBD1 (5 bases). Per the germline V gene, CDR1 is SQVTM and CDR2 is ANQGSEA. V was cut by 5 bases and J by 4 bases, with 12 bases left in between. The CDR3 length is 13 residues.

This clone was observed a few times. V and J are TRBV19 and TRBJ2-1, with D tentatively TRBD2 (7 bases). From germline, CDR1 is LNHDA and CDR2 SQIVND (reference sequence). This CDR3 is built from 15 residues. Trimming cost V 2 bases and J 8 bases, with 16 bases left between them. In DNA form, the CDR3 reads TGTGCCAGTAGTATAAGGAGGGGGGGCTCCGATGAGCAGTTCTTC. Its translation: CASSIRRGGSDEQFF. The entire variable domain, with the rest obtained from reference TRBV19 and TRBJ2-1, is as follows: DGGITQSPKYLFRKEGQNVTLSCEQNLNHDAMYWYRQDPGQGLRLIYYSQIVNDFQKGDIAEGYSVSREKKESFPLTVTSAQKNPTAFYLCASSIRRGGSDEQFFGPGTRLTVL.

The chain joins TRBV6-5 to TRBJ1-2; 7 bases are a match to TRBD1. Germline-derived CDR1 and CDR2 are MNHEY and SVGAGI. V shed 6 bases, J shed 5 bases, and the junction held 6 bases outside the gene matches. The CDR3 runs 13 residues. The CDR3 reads CASRIGGGYGYTF. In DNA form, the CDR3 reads TGTGCCAGCAGGATAGGGGGCGGGTATGGCTACACCTTC.

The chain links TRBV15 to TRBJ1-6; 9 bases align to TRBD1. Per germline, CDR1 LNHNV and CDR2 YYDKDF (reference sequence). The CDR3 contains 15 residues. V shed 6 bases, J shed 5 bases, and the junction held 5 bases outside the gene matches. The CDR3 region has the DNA TGTGCCACCAGGTCCGGGACAGGGAATAATTCACCCCTCCACTTT. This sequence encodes CATRSGTGNNSPLHF.

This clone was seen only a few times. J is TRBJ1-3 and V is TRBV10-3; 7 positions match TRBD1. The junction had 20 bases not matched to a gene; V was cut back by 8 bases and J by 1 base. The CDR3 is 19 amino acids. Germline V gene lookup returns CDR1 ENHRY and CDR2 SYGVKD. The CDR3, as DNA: TGTGCCATCGGCAGAGGGGGCGCAGGGTTGTTATCTTCTGGAAACACCATATATTTT. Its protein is CAIGRGGAGLLSSGNTIYF.

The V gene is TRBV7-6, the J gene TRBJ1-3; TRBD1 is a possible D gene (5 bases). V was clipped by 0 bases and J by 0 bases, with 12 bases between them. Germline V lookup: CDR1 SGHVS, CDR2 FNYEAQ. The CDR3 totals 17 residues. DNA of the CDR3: TGTGCCAGCAGCTTAGCCCCAGCAGGGCCCTCTGGAAACACCATATATTTT. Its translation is CASSLAPAGPSGNTIYF.

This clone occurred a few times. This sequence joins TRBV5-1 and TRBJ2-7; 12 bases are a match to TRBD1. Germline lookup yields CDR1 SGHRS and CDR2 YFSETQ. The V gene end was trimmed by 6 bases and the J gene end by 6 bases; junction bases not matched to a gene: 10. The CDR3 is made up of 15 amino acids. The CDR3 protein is CASTSTGTGGGEQYF. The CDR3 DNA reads TGCGCCAGCACCTCGACCGGGACAGGGGGCGGCGAGCAGTACTTC.

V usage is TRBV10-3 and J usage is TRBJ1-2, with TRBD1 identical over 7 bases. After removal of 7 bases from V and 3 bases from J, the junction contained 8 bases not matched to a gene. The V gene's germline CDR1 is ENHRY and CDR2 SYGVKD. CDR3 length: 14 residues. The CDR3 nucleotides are TGTGCCATCACTCGGGACAGAGATTACTATGGCTACACCTTC. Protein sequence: CAITRDRDYYGYTF.

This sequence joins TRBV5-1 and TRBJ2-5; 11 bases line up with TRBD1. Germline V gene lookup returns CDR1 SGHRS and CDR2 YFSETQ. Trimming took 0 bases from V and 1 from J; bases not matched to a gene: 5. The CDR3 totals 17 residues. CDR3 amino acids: CASSLGVGTGGQETQYF. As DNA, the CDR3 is TGCGCCAGCAGCTTGGGAGTGGGGACAGGGGGCCAAGAGACCCAGTACTTC.

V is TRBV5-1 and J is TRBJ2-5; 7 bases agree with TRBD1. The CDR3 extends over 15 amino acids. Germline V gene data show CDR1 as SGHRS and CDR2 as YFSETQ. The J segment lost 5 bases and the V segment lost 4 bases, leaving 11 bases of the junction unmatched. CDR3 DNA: TGCGCCAGCAGCCTGCTGTCGACAGGGCGGGAGACCCAGTACTTC. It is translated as CASSLLSTGRETQYF.

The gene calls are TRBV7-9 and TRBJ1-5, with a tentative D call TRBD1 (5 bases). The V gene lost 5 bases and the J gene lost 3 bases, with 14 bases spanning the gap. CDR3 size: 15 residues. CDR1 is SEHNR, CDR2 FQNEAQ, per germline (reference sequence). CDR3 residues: CASSMYGGDNQPQHF. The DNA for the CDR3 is TGTGCCAGCAGCATGTACGGGGGGGACAATCAGCCCCAGCATTTT.

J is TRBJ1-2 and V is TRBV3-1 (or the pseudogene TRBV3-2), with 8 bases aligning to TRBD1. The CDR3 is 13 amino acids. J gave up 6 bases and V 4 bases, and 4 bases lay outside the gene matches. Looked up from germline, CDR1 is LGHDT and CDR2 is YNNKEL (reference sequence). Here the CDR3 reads CASSLRQGNGYTF. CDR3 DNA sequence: TGTGCCAGCAGCCTTAGACAGGGGAATGGCTACACCTTC.

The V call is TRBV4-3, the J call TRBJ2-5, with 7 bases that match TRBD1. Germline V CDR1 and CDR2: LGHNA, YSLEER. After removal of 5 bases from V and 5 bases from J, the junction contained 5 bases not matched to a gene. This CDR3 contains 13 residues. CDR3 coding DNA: TGCGCCAGCAGCGCGACAGGGCGGGAGACCCAGTACTTC. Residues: CASSATGRETQYF.

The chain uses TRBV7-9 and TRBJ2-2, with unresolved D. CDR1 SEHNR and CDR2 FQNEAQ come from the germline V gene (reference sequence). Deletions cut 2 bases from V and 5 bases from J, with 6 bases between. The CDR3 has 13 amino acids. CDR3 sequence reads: CASSLQETGELFF. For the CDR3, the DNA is TGTGCCAGCAGCTTACAGGAAACCGGGGAGCTGTTTTTT.

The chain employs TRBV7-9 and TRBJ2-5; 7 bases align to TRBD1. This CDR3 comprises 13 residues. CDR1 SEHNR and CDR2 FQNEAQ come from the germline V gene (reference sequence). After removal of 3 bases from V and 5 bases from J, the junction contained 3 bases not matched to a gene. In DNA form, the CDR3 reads TGTGCCAGCAGCTTTGGACAGGCTGAGACCCAGTACTTC. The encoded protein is CASSFGQAETQYF.

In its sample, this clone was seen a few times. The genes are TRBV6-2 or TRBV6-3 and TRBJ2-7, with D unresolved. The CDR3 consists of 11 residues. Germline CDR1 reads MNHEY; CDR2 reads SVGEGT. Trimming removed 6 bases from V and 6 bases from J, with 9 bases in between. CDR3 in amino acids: CASSSFSEQYF. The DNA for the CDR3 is TGTGCCAGCAGCTCCTTCTCCGAGCAGTACTTC.

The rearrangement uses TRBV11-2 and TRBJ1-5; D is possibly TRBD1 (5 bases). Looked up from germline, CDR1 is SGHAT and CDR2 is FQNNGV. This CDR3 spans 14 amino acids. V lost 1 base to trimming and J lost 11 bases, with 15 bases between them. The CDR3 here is CASSLGWGPVAQHF. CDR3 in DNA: TGTGCCAGCAGCTTAGGTTGGGGCCCAGTGGCCCAGCATTTT. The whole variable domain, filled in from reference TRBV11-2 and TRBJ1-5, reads EAGVAQSPRYKIIEKRQSVAFWCNPISGHATLYWYQQILGQGPKLLIQFQNNGVVDDSQLPKDRFSAERLKGVDSTLKIQPAKLEDSAVYLCASSLGWGPVAQHFGDGTRLSIL.

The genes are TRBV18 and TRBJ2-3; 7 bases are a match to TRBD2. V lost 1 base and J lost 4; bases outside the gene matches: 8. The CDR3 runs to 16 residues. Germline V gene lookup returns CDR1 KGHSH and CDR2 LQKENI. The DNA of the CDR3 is TGTGCCAGCTCACCACAGGGAACTACTAGCGCAGATACGCAGTATTTT. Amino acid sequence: CASSPQGTTSADTQYF.